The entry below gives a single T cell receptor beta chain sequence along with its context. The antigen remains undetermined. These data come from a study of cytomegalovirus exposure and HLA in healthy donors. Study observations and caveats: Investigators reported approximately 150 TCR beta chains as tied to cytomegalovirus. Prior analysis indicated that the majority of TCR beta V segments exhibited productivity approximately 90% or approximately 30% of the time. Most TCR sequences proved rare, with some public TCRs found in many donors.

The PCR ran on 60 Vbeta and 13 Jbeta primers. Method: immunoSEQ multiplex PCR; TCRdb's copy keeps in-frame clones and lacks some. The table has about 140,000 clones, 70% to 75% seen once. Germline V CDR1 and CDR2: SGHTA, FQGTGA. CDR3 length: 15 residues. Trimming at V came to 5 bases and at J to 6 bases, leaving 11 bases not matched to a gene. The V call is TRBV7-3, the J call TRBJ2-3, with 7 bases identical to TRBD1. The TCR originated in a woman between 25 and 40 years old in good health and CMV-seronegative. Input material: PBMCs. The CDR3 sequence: CASSPRGLVADTQYF. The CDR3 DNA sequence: TGTGCCAGCAGCCCGAGGGGGCTAGTGGCGGATACGCAGTATTTT.